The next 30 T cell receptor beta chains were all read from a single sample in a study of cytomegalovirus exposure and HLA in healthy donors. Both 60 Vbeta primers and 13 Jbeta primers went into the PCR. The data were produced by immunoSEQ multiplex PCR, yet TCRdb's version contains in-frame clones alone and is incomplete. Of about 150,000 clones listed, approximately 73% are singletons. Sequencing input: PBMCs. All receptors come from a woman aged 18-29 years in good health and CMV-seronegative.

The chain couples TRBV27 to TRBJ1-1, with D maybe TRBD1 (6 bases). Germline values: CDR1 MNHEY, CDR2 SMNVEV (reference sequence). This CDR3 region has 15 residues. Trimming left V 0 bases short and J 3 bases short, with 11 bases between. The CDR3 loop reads CASSLSTGGDTEAFF. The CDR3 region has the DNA TGTGCCAGCAGTTTATCGACAGGTGGGGACACTGAAGCTTTCTTT.

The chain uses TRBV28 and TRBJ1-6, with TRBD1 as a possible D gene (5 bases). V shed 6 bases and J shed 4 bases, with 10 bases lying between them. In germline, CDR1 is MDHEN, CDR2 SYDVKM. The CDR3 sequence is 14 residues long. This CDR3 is CASSQTEYNSPLHF. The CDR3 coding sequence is TGTGCCAGCAGCCAGACAGAATATAATTCACCCCTCCACTTT.

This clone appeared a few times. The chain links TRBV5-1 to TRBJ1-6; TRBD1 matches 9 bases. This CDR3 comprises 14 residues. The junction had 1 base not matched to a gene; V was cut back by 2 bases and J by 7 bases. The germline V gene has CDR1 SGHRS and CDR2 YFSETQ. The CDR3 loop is CASSLGQGNSPLHF. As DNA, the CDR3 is TGCGCCAGCAGCTTAGGACAGGGGAATTCACCCCTCCACTTT.

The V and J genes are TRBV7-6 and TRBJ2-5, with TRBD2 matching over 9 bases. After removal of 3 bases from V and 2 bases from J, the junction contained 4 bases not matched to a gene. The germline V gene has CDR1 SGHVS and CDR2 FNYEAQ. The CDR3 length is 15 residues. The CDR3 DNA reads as TGTGCCAGCAGCTTGGGACTAGCAGAACAAGAGACCCAGTACTTC. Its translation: CASSLGLAEQETQYF.

The CDR3, as DNA: TGTGCCAGCAGTTCCCTAGCGGGAGGGCCCTACAATGAGCAGTTCTTC. It codes for CASSSLAGGPYNEQFF. The chain uses TRBV27 and TRBJ2-1; TRBD2 agrees at 12 bases. V shed 4 bases and J 2 bases; nucleotides not matched to a gene: 3. Germline V CDR1 and CDR2: MNHEY, SMNVEV (reference sequence). This CDR3 is 16 amino acids long.

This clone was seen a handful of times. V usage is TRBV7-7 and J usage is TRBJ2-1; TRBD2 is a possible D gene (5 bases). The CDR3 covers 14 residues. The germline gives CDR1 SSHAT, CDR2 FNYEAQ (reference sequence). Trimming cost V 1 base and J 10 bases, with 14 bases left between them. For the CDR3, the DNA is TGTGCCAGCAGCTTAGGACTAACGGATCCAGAGCAGTTCTTC. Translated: CASSLGLTDPEQFF.

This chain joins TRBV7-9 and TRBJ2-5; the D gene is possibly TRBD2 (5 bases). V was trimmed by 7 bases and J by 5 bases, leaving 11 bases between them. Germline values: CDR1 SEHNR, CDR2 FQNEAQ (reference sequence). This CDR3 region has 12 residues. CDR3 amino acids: CASMSEGETQYF. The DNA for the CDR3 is TGTGCCAGCATGTCCGAGGGCGAGACCCAGTACTTC.

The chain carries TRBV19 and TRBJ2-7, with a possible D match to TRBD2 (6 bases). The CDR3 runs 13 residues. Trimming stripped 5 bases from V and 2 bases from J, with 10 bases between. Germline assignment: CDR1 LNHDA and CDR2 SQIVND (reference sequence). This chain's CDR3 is CASSAGPTYEQYF. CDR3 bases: TGTGCCAGTAGTGCGGGGCCGACCTACGAGCAGTACTTC.

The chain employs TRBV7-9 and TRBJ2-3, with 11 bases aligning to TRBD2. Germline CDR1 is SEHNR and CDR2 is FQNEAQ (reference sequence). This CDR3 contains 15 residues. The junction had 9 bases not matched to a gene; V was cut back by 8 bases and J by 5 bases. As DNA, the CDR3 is TGTGCCAGCGGCCGAGAGGGACTAGCGGTAGATACGCAGTATTTT. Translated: CASGREGLAVDTQYF.

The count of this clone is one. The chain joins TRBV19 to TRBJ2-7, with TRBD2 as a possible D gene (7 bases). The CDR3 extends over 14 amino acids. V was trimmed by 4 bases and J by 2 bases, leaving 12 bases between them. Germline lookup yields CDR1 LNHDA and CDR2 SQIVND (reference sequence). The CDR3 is CASSTFGGPYEQYF. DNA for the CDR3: TGTGCCAGTAGTACCTTCGGGGGGCCCTACGAGCAGTACTTC.

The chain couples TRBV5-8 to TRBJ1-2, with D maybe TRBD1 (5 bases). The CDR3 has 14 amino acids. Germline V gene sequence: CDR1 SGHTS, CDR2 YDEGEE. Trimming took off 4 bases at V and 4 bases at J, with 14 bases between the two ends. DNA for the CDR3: TGTGCCAGCAGCCAAGGGGAGGGGACCTATGGCTACACCTTC. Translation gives CASSQGEGTYGYTF.

The CDR3 nucleotides are TGTGCCAGCGCTAGGGGTATTGAAAAACTGTTTTTT. This codes for CASARGIEKLFF. The gene calls are TRBV7-9 and TRBJ1-4; D is possibly TRBD1 (5 bases). The CDR3 is 12 residues long. Deletions cut 8 bases from V and 7 bases from J, with 11 bases between. Germline V gene data show CDR1 as SEHNR and CDR2 as FQNEAQ (reference sequence).

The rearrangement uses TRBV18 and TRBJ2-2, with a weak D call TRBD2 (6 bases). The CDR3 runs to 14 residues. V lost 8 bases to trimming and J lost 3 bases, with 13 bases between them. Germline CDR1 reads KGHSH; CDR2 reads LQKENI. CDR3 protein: CASLLTSDTGELFF. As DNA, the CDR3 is TGTGCCAGCCTCCTGACTAGTGACACCGGGGAGCTGTTTTTT.

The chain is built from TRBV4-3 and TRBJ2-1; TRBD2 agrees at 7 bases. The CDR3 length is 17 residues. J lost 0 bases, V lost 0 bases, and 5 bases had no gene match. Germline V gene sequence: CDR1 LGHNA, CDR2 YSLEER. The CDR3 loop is CASSQEIAGRSYNEQFF. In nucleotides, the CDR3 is TGCGCCAGCAGCCAAGAGATAGCGGGCCGCTCCTACAATGAGCAGTTCTTC.

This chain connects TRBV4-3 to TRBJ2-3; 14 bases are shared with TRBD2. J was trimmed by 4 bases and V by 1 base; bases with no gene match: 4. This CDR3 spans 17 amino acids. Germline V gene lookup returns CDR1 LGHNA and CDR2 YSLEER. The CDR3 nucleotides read TGCGCCAGCAGCCAAGGCGGACTAGCGGGGGGCCCAGATACGCAGTATTTT. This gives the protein CASSQGGLAGGPDTQYF.

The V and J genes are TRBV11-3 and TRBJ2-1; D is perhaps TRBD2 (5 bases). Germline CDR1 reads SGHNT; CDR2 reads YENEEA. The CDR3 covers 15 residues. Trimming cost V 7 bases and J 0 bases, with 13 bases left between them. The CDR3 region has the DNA TGTGCCAGCACCCCCGGGGTGAGCTCCTACAATGAGCAGTTCTTC. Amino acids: CASTPGVSSYNEQFF. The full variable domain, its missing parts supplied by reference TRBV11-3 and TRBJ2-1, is EAGVVQSPRYKIIEKKQPVAFWCNPISGHNTLYWYLQNLGQGPELLIRYENEEAVDDSQLPKDRFSAERLKGVDSTLKIQPAELGDSAVYLCASTPGVSSYNEQFFGPGTRLTVL.

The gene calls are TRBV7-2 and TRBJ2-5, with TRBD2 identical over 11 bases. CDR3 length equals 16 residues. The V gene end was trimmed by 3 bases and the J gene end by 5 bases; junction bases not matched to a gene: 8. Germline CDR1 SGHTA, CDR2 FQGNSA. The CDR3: CASSFGTSGPGETQYF. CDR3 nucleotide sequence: TGTGCCAGCAGCTTCGGGACTAGCGGACCCGGGGAGACCCAGTACTTC.

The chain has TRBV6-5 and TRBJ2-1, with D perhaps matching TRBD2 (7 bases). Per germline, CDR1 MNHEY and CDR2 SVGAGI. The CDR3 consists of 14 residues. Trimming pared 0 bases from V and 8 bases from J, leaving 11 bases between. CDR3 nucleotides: TGTGCCAGCAGTTACTCGGGGGGGCGATATGAGCAGTTCTTC. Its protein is CASSYSGGRYEQFF.

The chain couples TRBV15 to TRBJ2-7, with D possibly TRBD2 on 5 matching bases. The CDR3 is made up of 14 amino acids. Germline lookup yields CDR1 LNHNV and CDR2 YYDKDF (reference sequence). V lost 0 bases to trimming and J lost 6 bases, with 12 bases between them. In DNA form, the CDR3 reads TGTGCCACCAGCAGAGATCCGACCGAGGGCGAGCAGTACTTC. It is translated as CATSRDPTEGEQYF. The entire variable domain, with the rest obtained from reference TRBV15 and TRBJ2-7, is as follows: DAMVIQNPRYQVTQFGKPVTLSCSQTLNHNVMYWYQQKSSQAPKLLFHYYDKDFNNEADTPDNFQSRRPNTSFCFLDIRSPGLGDTAMYLCATSRDPTEGEQYFGPGTRLTVT.

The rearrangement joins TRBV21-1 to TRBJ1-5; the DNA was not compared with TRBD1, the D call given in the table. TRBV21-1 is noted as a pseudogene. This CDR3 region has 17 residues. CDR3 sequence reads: CASSTSNPGTDGQPQHF. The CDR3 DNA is TGTGCCAGCAGCACATCAAACCCCGGGACAGACGGTCAGCCCCAGCATTTT.

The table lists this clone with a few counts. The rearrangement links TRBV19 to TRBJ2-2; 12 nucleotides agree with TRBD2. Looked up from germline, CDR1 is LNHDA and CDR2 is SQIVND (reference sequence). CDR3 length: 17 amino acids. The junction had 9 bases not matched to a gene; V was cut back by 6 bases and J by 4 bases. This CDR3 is CASSLLTSGGSTGELFF. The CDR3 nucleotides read TGTGCCAGTAGCCTCTTGACTAGCGGGGGTAGCACCGGGGAGCTGTTTTTT. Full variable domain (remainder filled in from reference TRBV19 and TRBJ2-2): DGGITQSPKYLFRKEGQNVTLSCEQNLNHDAMYWYRQDPGQGLRLIYYSQIVNDFQKGDIAEGYSVSREKKESFPLTVTSAQKNPTAFYLCASSLLTSGGSTGELFFGEGSRLTVL.

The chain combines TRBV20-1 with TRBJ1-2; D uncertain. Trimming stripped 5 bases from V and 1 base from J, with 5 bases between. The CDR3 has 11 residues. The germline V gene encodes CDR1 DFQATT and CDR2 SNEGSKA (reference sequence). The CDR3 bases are TGCAGTGCTCGGGATAACTATGGCTACACCTTC. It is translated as CSARDNYGYTF.

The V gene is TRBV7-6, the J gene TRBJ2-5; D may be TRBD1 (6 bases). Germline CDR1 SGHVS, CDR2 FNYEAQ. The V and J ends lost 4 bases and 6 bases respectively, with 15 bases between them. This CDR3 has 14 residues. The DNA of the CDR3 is TGTGCCAGCAGCTGGGGGTTTGGGACAAAGACCCAGTACTTC. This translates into CASSWGFGTKTQYF.

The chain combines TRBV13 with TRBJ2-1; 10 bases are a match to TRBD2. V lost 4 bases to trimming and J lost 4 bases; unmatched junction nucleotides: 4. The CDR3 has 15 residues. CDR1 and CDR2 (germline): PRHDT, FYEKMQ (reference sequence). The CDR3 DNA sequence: TGTGCCAGCAGCTCCACTAGCGGGGTATACAATGAGCAGTTCTTC. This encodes CASSSTSGVYNEQFF.

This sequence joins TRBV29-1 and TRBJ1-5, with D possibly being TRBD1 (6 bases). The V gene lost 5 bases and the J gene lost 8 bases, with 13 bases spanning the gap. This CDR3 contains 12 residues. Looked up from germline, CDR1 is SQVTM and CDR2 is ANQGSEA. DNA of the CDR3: TGCAGCGTTTCACAGGGTAACGAGCCCCAGCATTTT. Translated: CSVSQGNEPQHF.

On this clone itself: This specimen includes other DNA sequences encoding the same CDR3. The CDR3 region has the DNA TGTGCCAGCAGTTATAGCGGAGGGGCAGATACGCAGTATTTT. Amino acid sequence: CASSYSGGADTQYF. The chain couples TRBV6-5 to TRBJ2-3; D perhaps matches TRBD2 (6 bases). V was trimmed by 3 bases and J by 4 bases, leaving 11 bases between them. Per germline, CDR1 MNHEY and CDR2 SVGAGI. The CDR3 covers 14 residues.

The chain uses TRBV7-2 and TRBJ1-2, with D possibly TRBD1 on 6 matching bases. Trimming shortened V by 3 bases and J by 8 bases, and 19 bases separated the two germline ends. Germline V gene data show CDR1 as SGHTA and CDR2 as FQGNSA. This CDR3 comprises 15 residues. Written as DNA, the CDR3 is TGTGCCAGCAGCTTCCGGACAGACCCTATTTGGGGCTACACCTTC. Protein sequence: CASSFRTDPIWGYTF.

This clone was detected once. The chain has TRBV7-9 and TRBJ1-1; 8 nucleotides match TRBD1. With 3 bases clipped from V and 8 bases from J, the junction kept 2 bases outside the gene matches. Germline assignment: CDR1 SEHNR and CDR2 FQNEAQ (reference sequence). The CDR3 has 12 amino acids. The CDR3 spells CASSFDRGEAFF. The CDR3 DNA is TGTGCCAGCAGCTTCGACAGGGGCGAAGCTTTCTTT.

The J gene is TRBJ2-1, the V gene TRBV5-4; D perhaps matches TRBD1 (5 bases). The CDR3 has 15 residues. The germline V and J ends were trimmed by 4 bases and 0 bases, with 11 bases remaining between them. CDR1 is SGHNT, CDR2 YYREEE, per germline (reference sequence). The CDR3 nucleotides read TGTGCCAGCAGCGTAGGGGTAAGCTCCTACAATGAGCAGTTCTTC. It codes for CASSVGVSSYNEQFF. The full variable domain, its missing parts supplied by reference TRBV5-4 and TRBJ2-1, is ETGVTQSPTHLIKTRGQQVTLRCSSQSGHNTVSWYQQALGQGPQFIFQYYREEENGRGNFPPRFSGLQFPNYSSELNVNALELDDSALYLCASSVGVSSYNEQFFGPGTRLTVL.

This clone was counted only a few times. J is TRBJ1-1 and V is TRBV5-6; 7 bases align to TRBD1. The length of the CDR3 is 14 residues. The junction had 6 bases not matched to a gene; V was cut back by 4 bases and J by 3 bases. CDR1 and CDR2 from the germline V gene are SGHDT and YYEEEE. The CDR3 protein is CASSLTGTDTEAFF. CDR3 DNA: TGTGCCAGCAGCCTGACAGGGACGGACACTGAAGCTTTCTTT.